The 19 T cell receptor beta chains below were found in one sample sequenced in a study of naive and memory T cell subsets. Four PCR rounds used nested alpha and beta constant region primers plus the SP2 primer. TCRdb re-called the 5' RACE reads through MiXCR, storing one row per CDR3 protein. The data hold roughly 60,000 distinct CDR3 sequences, with 7.2% observed a single time. A UMI-containing oligonucleotide was joined by 3' ligation to the TCR cDNA template. These receptors came from a male donor in good health.

The table lists this clonotype with many counts. J is TRBJ2-1 and V is TRBV29-1; 7 bases fit TRBD2. This CDR3 is 15 amino acids long. Germline loops: CDR1 SQVTM, CDR2 ANQGSEA. J lost 5 bases, V lost 2 bases, and 9 bases had no gene match. DNA for the CDR3: TGCAGCGTTGAAATTGGCGGGGGTTCCAACAATGAGCAGTTCTTC. Its protein is CSVEIGGGSNNEQFF.

The rearrangement links TRBV12-3 or TRBV12-4 to TRBJ1-4; TRBD1 agrees at 10 bases. J was trimmed by 8 bases and V by 3 bases; bases with no gene match: 12. The CDR3 sequence is 17 residues long. The CDR3, as DNA: TGTGCCAGCAGTTTCCGGACAGGGGGGAGACGTGGCGAAAAACTGTTTTTT. It encodes CASSFRTGGRRGEKLFF.

A few counts support this clonotype. This chain's CDR3 is CASRPTSGPPYEQYF. CDR3 nucleotides: TGTGCCAGCAGACCAACTAGCGGGCCTCCCTACGAGCAGTACTTC. The chain combines TRBV7-6 with TRBJ2-7, with 9 nucleotides matching TRBD2. The CDR3 runs to 15 residues. Losses at the gene ends were 6 bases for V and 2 bases for J; bases not matched to a gene: 8. From germline, CDR1 is SGHVS and CDR2 FNYEAQ.

This clonotype was recorded at least ten times. The chain couples TRBV10-2 to TRBJ2-3; tentative D call: TRBD2 (6 bases). From germline, CDR1 is WSHSY and CDR2 SAAADI. Deletions cut 7 bases from V and 1 base from J, with 9 bases between. This CDR3 comprises 13 residues. The chain's CDR3 is CASIPGGTDTQYF. For the CDR3, the DNA is TGCGCCAGCATTCCGGGGGGCACAGATACGCAGTATTTT.

This clonotype occurred many times. This sequence joins TRBV9 and TRBJ1-3, with 9 positions matching TRBD1. Germline V gene data show CDR1 as SGDLS and CDR2 as YYNGEE. The CDR3 contains 15 residues. V gave up 0 bases and J gave up 2 bases; unmatched junction bases: 0. The CDR3 is CASSVGQGAGNTIYF. The CDR3 DNA follows: TGTGCCAGCAGCGTAGGACAGGGGGCTGGAAACACCATATATTTT.

Many counts were recorded for this clonotype. The chain recombines TRBV6-5 with TRBJ2-6; D uncertain. The CDR3 is 18 residues long. Trimming cost V 0 bases and J 2 bases, with 14 bases left between them. Per the germline V gene, CDR1 is MNHEY and CDR2 is SVGAGI. The CDR3 region is CASSYSDPGQAGANVLTF. The CDR3 coding sequence is TGTGCCAGCAGTTACTCGGATCCCGGGCAGGCTGGGGCCAACGTCCTGACTTTC.

Written as DNA, the CDR3 is TGTGCCAGTACCCTAGGGACTCCCTCGCGTTTCGATGAGCAGTTCTTC. Amino acid sequence: CASTLGTPSRFDEQFF. The chain employs TRBV19 and TRBJ2-1; the D gene is possibly TRBD2 (6 bases). The length of the CDR3 is 16 residues. V lost 7 bases to trimming and J lost 8 bases, with 24 bases between them. Germline CDR1 reads LNHDA; CDR2 reads SQIVND (reference sequence).

Many counts were recorded for this clonotype. J is TRBJ2-2 and V is TRBV6-1; D perhaps matches TRBD1 (5 bases). CDR3 size: 15 residues. V was shortened by 2 bases and J by 4 bases, with 11 bases between the two germline ends. Germline-derived CDR1 and CDR2 are MNHNS and SASEGT. CDR3 coding DNA: TGTGCCAGCAGTGAACCCCGACAGAGCACCGGGGAGCTGTTTTTT. It codes for CASSEPRQSTGELFF.

This clonotype turned up a few times. Relative to the germline gene, one junction end is altered; a read error may explain this. CDR3 amino acids: CASREGGYSNQPQHF. As DNA, the CDR3 is TGTGCCAGCAGGGAAGGGGGGTATAGCAATCAGCCCCAGCATTTT. V and J are TRBV6-1 and TRBJ1-5, with D possibly TRBD1 on 6 matching bases. The CDR3 consists of 15 residues. Per germline, CDR1 MNHNS and CDR2 SASEGT.

Many counts were recorded for this clonotype. The chain carries TRBV29-1 and TRBJ1-5, with a weak D call TRBD1 (5 bases). V gave up 5 bases and J gave up 2 bases, with 10 bases separating them. The CDR3 extends over 13 amino acids. Per the germline V gene, CDR1 is SQVTM and CDR2 is ANQGSEA. CDR3 nucleotide sequence: TGCAGCGTTCGGGACGGGCGCAATCAGCCCCAGCATTTT. It specifies CSVRDGRNQPQHF. Together with reference TRBV29-1 and TRBJ1-5, the CDR3 gives the full variable domain: SAVISQKPSRDICQRGTSLTIQCQVDSQVTMMFWYRQQPGQSLTLIATANQGSEATYESGFVIDKFPISRPNLTFSTLTVSNMSPEDSSIYLCSVRDGRNQPQHFGDGTRLSIL.

This clonotype appeared many times. This chain links TRBV12-3 or TRBV12-4 with TRBJ1-1; TRBD1 matches 8 bases. There are 14 residues in the CDR3. V shed 5 bases, J shed 2 bases, and the junction held 4 bases outside the gene matches. The CDR3 protein is CASSPGQGNTEAFF. For the CDR3, the DNA is TGTGCCAGCAGTCCTGGACAGGGAAACACTGAAGCTTTCTTT.

Remarks on this clonotype: The junction shows a germline mismatch at one end, possibly a read error. CDR3 region: CASSPSPYGYSF. CDR3 sequence (DNA): TGTGCCAGCAGCCCTAGCCCCTATGGCTACTCCTTC. The chain has TRBV7-2 and TRBJ1-2; D is uncertain. This CDR3 is 12 amino acids long. From germline, CDR1 is SGHTA and CDR2 FQGNSA. Full variable domain (remainder filled in from reference TRBV7-2 and TRBJ1-2): GAGVSQSPSNKVTEKGKDVELRCDPISGHTALYWYRQSLGQGLEFLIYFQGNSAPDKSGLPSDRFSAERTGGSVSTLTIQRTQQEDSAVYLCASSPSPYGYSFGSGTRLTVV.

The rearrangement uses TRBV29-1 and TRBJ2-4, with D perhaps being TRBD1 or TRBD2 (5 bases each). Germline V gives CDR1 SQVTM, CDR2 ANQGSEA. This CDR3 is 16 amino acids long. Deletions cut 0 bases from V and 0 bases from J, with 12 bases between. CDR3 loop: CSVEDRGGRAKNIQYF. As DNA, the CDR3 is TGCAGCGTTGAAGATCGGGGCGGAAGAGCCAAAAACATTCAGTACTTC.

The rearrangement links TRBV6-2 or TRBV6-3 to TRBJ2-7; 12 bases are shared with TRBD2. Per the germline V gene, CDR1 is MNHEY and CDR2 is SVGEGT. V dropped 2 bases and J dropped 4; count of bases not matched to a gene: 3. The CDR3 consists of 15 residues. The CDR3 protein is CASSYSTSGGYEQYF. The DNA of the CDR3 is TGTGCCAGCAGTTACAGCACTAGCGGGGGGTACGAGCAGTACTTC.

This clonotype was detected many times. The rearrangement joins TRBV20-1 to TRBJ2-7; 12 bases agree with TRBD2. This CDR3 has 15 residues. Germline assignment: CDR1 DFQATT and CDR2 SNEGSKA (reference sequence). V was clipped by 3 bases and J by 5 bases; unmatched bases: 8. The CDR3 here is CSASLASGRAHEQYF. The DNA for the CDR3 is TGCAGTGCTAGTTTGGCTAGCGGGAGGGCGCACGAGCAGTACTTC.

This clonotype appeared many times. The rearrangement links TRBV6-1 to TRBJ1-2; 9 nucleotides agree with TRBD1. The CDR3 has 14 amino acids. Germline V lookup: CDR1 MNHNS, CDR2 SASEGT. The junction had 11 bases not matched to a gene; V was cut back by 5 bases and J by 10 bases. The CDR3: CASSQPGQGKVYTF. The CDR3 DNA reads TGTGCCAGCAGTCAACCGGGACAGGGTAAAGTCTACACCTTC.

This chain connects TRBV6-6 to TRBJ1-1, with D possibly being TRBD1 (5 bases). CDR3 length: 19 residues. Deletions cut 0 bases from V and 0 bases from J, with 20 bases between. Germline loops: CDR1 MNHNY, CDR2 SVGAGI (reference sequence). The CDR3: CASSYSIDIFQGLNTEAFF. CDR3 sequence (DNA): TGTGCCAGCAGTTACTCGATAGATATCTTCCAGGGACTGAACACTGAAGCTTTCTTT.

V is TRBV7-9 and J is TRBJ1-2; the D is unclear. The CDR3 runs to 11 residues. Per the germline V gene, CDR1 is SEHNR and CDR2 is FQNEAQ (reference sequence). The V and J ends lost 5 bases and 9 bases respectively, with 10 bases between them. DNA for the CDR3: TGTGCCAGCAGCCTTGGTGAAAGCTACACCTTC. Amino acid sequence: CASSLGESYTF.

This clonotype was seen only a few times. V gene TRBV6-5 combines with J gene TRBJ2-7; 8 bases map to TRBD1. The CDR3 length is 15 residues. Trimming took 3 bases from V and 6 from J; bases not matched to a gene: 10. Germline lookup yields CDR1 MNHEY and CDR2 SVGAGI. CDR3 loop: CASSYSRGQQGEQYF. The DNA of the CDR3 is TGTGCCAGCAGTTATTCCAGGGGGCAACAAGGCGAGCAGTACTTC.